This T cell receptor (beta chain) was found in a study of early T cells in non-severe SARS-CoV-2 infection. Study-wide context: Sequencing input comprised bulk RNA from unsorted whole blood; chain pairing was not available.

V gave up 8 bases and J gave up 7 bases, with 15 bases separating them. Per germline, CDR1 ENHRY and CDR2 SYGVKD. This CDR3 has 13 amino acids. TCRdb redid the calling of the 5' RACE reads with MiXCR, one entry per CDR3 protein. Of some 29,000 distinct CDR3 sequences listed, under 6% are singletons. Study-wide findings and caveats: Anti-spike CD8 responses were favored in VDJdb matching, and private and CD4 specificities were missed.

This clonotype was detected ten times or more. Its antigen is unidentified. This chain connects TRBV10-3 to TRBJ2-4; D uncertain. The sequenced sample consisted of whole blood. This clonotype was obtained from an adult who was a healthcare worker with PCR-confirmed SARS-CoV-2 infection or an uninfected control (not recorded which). CDR3 nucleotide sequence: TGTGCCATCCGGGCCTTGTCAATGAACATTCAGTACTTC. Protein sequence: CAIRALSMNIQYF.